The source of this T cell receptor (beta chain) is a study of control samples from healthy donors and cancer patients. CDR1 is MRHNA and CDR2 is SNTAGT in the germline V gene. The CDR3 runs 15 residues. V lost 5 bases and J lost 3, with 15 bases in between. Assay used: immunoSEQ multiplex PCR; TCRdb lists only in-frame clones, some missing. The table lists 390,000 or so clones, over 75% of them singletons. The TCR was taken from a man in his forties or fifties with head and neck cancer. What was sequenced was PBMCs. This rearrangement joins TRBV6-4 to TRBJ2-3; weak D call: TRBD2 (5 bases). The DNA of the CDR3 is TGTGCCAGCAGTACAGACGGGGAGATTACAGATACGCAGTATTTT. The encoded protein is CASSTDGEITDTQYF.